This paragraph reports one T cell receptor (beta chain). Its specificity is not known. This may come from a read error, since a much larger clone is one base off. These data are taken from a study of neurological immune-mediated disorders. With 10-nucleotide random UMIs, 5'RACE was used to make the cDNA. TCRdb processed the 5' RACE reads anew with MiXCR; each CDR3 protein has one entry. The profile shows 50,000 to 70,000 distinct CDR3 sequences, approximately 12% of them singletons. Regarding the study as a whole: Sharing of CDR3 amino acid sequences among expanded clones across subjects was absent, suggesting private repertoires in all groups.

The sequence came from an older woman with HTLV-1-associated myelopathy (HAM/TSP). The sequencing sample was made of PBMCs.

As DNA, the CDR3 is TGCAGCGCCAGGACTGGAATAATGGTAGAGACCCAGTACTTC. Translating gives CSARTGIMVETQYF. The chain carries TRBV29-1 and TRBJ2-5, with D possibly matching TRBD2 (5 bases). The V gene's germline CDR1 is SQVTM and CDR2 ANQGSEA. This CDR3 has 14 residues. The ends were cut back, 7 bases at V and 4 bases at J, with 19 bases in the middle.